This T cell receptor beta chain was captured by sequencing in a study of T cell changes during pregnancy in multiple sclerosis. Only in-frame clones appear in the TCRdb table, and some are missing; sequencing was by immunoSEQ multiplex PCR. The data hold 50,000 to 70,000 clones, with nearly 95% observed a single time. The CDR3 extends over 17 amino acids. Germline V gives CDR1 SGHTA, CDR2 FQGNSA. The V and J ends lost 2 bases and 6 bases, in that order; junction bases with no gene match: 12. The receptor was isolated from a female donor with multiple sclerosis, enrolled in a pregnancy study. This specimen was peripheral blood, taken in the first trimester of pregnancy. The rearrangement links TRBV7-2 to TRBJ2-1, with 8 bases aligning to TRBD2. For the CDR3, the DNA is TGTGCCAGCAGCTTATTGGCGGGGCGGGGGGTGCTCAATGAGCAGTTCTTC. Translated, it gives CASSLLAGRGVLNEQFF.